The present T cell receptor beta chain was sequenced within a study of blood T cells in healthy people across ages. Study-wide findings and caveats: Possibly confounding the expanded clonotype changes was the fact that donor CMV status was unknown. Investigators viewed diversity estimates from one million T cells as underestimates, the study reported. Fewer expanded clones and more diversity marked long-lived versus aged donors.

The CDR3 length is 14 residues. CDR1 LNHDA and CDR2 SQIVND come from the germline V gene (reference sequence). V trimming: 7 bases; J trimming: 6 bases; junction bases outside the gene matches: 10. Worth noting for this clonotype: Its antigen is currently unknown.

A second PCR of roughly 7 to 11 cycles used a sample-barcoded 5' primer and a J-beta primer mix. Each of the cDNA molecules was tagged by a template-switch adaptor with 12 random nucleotides. TCRdb reanalysed the 5' RACE reads using MiXCR and keeps one entry per CDR3 protein. The sample carries around 1,900,000 distinct CDR3 sequences, 30% to 40% recorded once. The source material was blood. This clonotype was obtained from a human donor in good health. The chain has TRBV19 and TRBJ1-1; 8 nucleotides match TRBD1. The CDR3 DNA follows: TGTGCCAGTAACCCACCGGACAGGGTGGCTGAAGCTTTCTTT. Its protein is CASNPPDRVAEAFF. Full variable domain (outside the CDR3, taken from reference TRBV19 and TRBJ1-1): DGGITQSPKYLFRKEGQNVTLSCEQNLNHDAMYWYRQDPGQGLRLIYYSQIVNDFQKGDIAEGYSVSREKKESFPLTVTSAQKNPTAFYLCASNPPDRVAEAFFGQGTRLTVV.